Included here is one TCR beta chain sequence, with context. The data were taken from a study of blood T cell repertoires in COVID-19. Study in general: Sites in the United States, Italy and Spain provided acute and convalescent COVID-19 samples. In each case, the material was cDNA or gDNA derived from T cells, B-cell-depleted T cells, or PBMCs.

Per the authors' pipeline: By means of reference gene primer amplification, nucleated cell counts were estimated. Profiling relied on immunoSEQ multiplex PCR, and the TCRdb table lists in-frame clones only, not all of them. The V and J calls and the clone size are those of that table, but D and trimming were determined from the DNA. The table has around 92,000 clones, more than 75% seen once; the top ten hold more than 25%. This sequence originates from a human donor in a cohort sampled during active COVID-19. Sequencing was carried out using peripheral blood.

This CDR3 reads CASSPRQGAHEQYF. The CDR3 nucleotides are TGTGCCAGCAGCCCTAGACAGGGGGCCCACGAGCAGTACTTC. The chain is built from TRBV9 and TRBJ2-7; 10 bases fit TRBD1. CDR1 and CDR2 (germline): SGDLS, YYNGEE. The CDR3 is 14 residues long. J lost 5 bases, V lost 4 bases, and 6 bases had no gene match.